These T cell receptor beta chains were read from a single sample in a study of cytomegalovirus exposure and HLA in healthy donors. Clones were sequenced by immunoSEQ multiplex PCR, and TCRdb holds only the in-frame ones, with some missing. The repertoire includes over 250,000 clones, 86% of them detected once, and 1% sits in the top ten. Specimen: PBMCs. The receptors originated from a woman under 30 in good health and CMV-seronegative. The CDR3 runs from the conserved cysteine through the conserved F or W. D genes are given only for firm matches. Rows give clone size only sometimes, using once, few, many, or a class for an expanded clone.

v_call	clone_size	j_call	d_call	cdr3_nt	cdr3_aa
TRBV28	NA	TRBJ2-3	NA	TGTGCCAGCAGCCCTGGCGGCAGCCGCACAGATACGCAGTATTTT	CASSPGGSRTDTQYF
TRBV6-5	NA	TRBJ1-1	NA	TGTGCCAGCAGGGCTGAGATCAGGGGTTTCACTGAAGCTTTCTTT	CASRAEIRGFTEAFF
TRBV9	NA	TRBJ2-1	TRBD1	TGTGCCAGCAGCGACCACAGGGGTGGCAATGAGCAGTTCTTC	CASSDHRGGNEQFF
TRBV7-9	NA	TRBJ2-1	NA	TGTGCCAGCAGCCAGCTATGGGGGAGGAGGATCAATGAGCAGTTCTTC	CASSQLWGRRINEQFF
TRBV4-1	NA	TRBJ2-3	TRBD2	TGCGCCAGCAGCCAAGTAGCGGGGAGCACAGATACGCAGTATTTT	CASSQVAGSTDTQYF
TRBV19	NA	TRBJ1-5	NA	TGTGCCAGTAGCACCGACATTAATCAGCCCCAGCATTTT	CASSTDINQPQHF
TRBV5-6	NA	TRBJ1-4	NA	TGTGCCAGCAGCCTCCTAGAAATGAGGACTAATGAAAAACTGTTTTTT	CASSLLEMRTNEKLFF
TRBV9	NA	TRBJ1-2	TRBD1	TGTGCCAGCAGCGTACGGACAGGGAACTATGGCTACACCTTC	CASSVRTGNYGYTF
TRBV10-1	NA	TRBJ1-1	NA	TGCGCCAGCAGTGTGGTGGTGGAGGGGAAGATGAACACTGAAGCTTTCTTT	CASSVVVEGKMNTEAFF
TRBV29-1	NA	TRBJ1-2	TRBD1	TGCAGCGTTGGACCGGGACAGGGTTCGAACTATGGCTACACCTTC	CSVGPGQGSNYGYTF
TRBV27	NA	TRBJ2-2	TRBD1	TGTGCCAGCAGTCACCGACAGGGCAGCGGGGAGCTGTTTTTT	CASSHRQGSGELFF
TRBV30	NA	TRBJ1-5	NA	TGTGCCTGGACTTGGGCGGGTACCGATCAGCCCCAGCATTTT	CAWTWAGTDQPQHF
TRBV9	NA	TRBJ1-3	NA	TGTGCCAGCAGCCCCCTCCGACAAAGCTCTGGAAACACCATATATTTT	CASSPLRQSSGNTIYF
TRBV18	NA	TRBJ2-3	NA	TGTGCCAGCTCACCAGGGGCCGGCACAGATACGCAGTATTTT	CASSPGAGTDTQYF
TRBV15	NA	TRBJ1-2	TRBD1	TGTGCCACCAGCAGAGATGGCGGGACAGCTTATGGCTACACCTTC	CATSRDGGTAYGYTF
TRBV27	NA	TRBJ1-2	TRBD1	TGTGCCAGCAGTCCCCGGTGGACAGGGGGCGCCTATGGCTACACCTTC	CASSPRWTGGAYGYTF
TRBV30	NA	TRBJ1-1	NA	TGTGCCTGGAGTGGACAGCTCACTGAAGCTTTCTTT	CAWSGQLTEAFF
TRBV6-1	NA	TRBJ1-1	NA	TGTGCCAGCAGTAAGGGTAACAGGGAGACTGAAGCTTTCTTT	CASSKGNRETEAFF
TRBV7-9	NA	TRBJ2-5	TRBD2	TGTGCCAGCAGCCCATCCGGGGGGACGGAGACCCAGTACTTC	CASSPSGGTETQYF
TRBV9	NA	TRBJ2-1	NA	TGTGCCAGCAGCGTAGCGGGGGAGAACTACAATGAGCAGTTCTTC	CASSVAGENYNEQFF
TRBV5-1	NA	TRBJ2-7	TRBD2	TGCGCCAGCAGAGAGGGCGGGACTAGCGGGGGGGCCTCCGAGCAGTACTTC	CASREGGTSGGASEQYF
TRBV29-1	NA	TRBJ2-1	TRBD1	TGCAGCGTTGTCCGACAGGGGTCCGATGAGCAGTTCTTC	CSVVRQGSDEQFF
TRBV9	NA	TRBJ1-1	TRBD1	TGTGCCAGCAGCTCTCAACAGGGGGCGTACACTGAAGCTTTCTTT	CASSSQQGAYTEAFF
TRBV19	NA	TRBJ2-7	TRBD2	TGTGCCAGTACCGCGACTAGCGGGAGAACCGAGCAGTACTTC	CASTATSGRTEQYF
TRBV6-5	NA	TRBJ1-2	TRBD1	TGTGCCAGCAGTTATGGATATATGGGACAGGGCCTTGGCTACACCTTC	CASSYGYMGQGLGYTF
TRBV28	NA	TRBJ2-7	NA	TGTGCCAGCAGCCGGACCCGGGACTCTCTTCTTTACGAGCAGTACTTC	CASSRTRDSLLYEQYF
TRBV18	NA	TRBJ2-2	NA	TGTGCCAGCTCGGGGCCGAACACCGGGGAGCTGTTTTTT	CASSGPNTGELFF
TRBV5-1	NA	TRBJ2-5	NA	TGCGCCAGCAGCTTGTCGGGAACAGCCGTGAGTGAGACCCAGTACTTC	CASSLSGTAVSETQYF
TRBV7-2	NA	TRBJ1-2	NA	TGTGCCAGCAGCTTAGCCAGGGTTAATAACTATGGCTACACCTTC	CASSLARVNNYGYTF
TRBV13	NA	TRBJ1-1	TRBD1	TGTGCCAGCAGCTTAGCGATACAGGGGGCGCTTGGTGAAGCTTTCTTT	CASSLAIQGALGEAFF
TRBV14	once	TRBJ2-3	NA	TGTGCCAGCAGTCGCACTAGCAAGTATATGGGGATCCACACAGATACGCAGTATTTT	CASSRTSKYMGIHTDTQYF
TRBV15	NA	TRBJ2-1	TRBD2	TGTGCCACCAGCGCCGAGACTAGCGGTATTAATGAGCAGTTCTTC	CATSAETSGINEQFF
TRBV6-5	NA	TRBJ2-7	TRBD1	TGTGCCAGCAGTTTCTTGACAGGGGCCTACGAGCAGTACTTC	CASSFLTGAYEQYF
TRBV27	NA	TRBJ1-5	NA	TGTGCCAGCAGGAACTCTCAGGACACACCTTATCAGCCCCAGCATTTT	CASRNSQDTPYQPQHF
TRBV5-6	once	TRBJ2-1	NA	TGTGCCAGCAGCTTGTTCGGAGCATCCTACAATGAGCAGTTCTTC	CASSLFGASYNEQFF
TRBV5-4	NA	TRBJ1-2	NA	TGTGCCAGCTACCTGATGGGGGGGGCTATTAGGGTCTATGGCTACACCTTC	CASYLMGGAIRVYGYTF
TRBV15	NA	TRBJ2-7	TRBD1	TGTGCCACCAGCAGAGACGGACAGGGGAGAACCTCCTACGAGCAGTACTTC	CATSRDGQGRTSYEQYF
TRBV7-9	NA	TRBJ2-5	NA	TGTGCCAGCAGCTTAACGGGACACCTGGAGACCCAGTACTTC	CASSLTGHLETQYF
TRBV25-1	NA	TRBJ2-3	TRBD2	TGTGCCAGCAGTCCACTAGCGACCCTTGATACGCAGTATTTT	CASSPLATLDTQYF
TRBV9	NA	TRBJ1-1	NA	TGTGCCAGCAGCGTAGGGTTGTTAGAGAACACTGAAGCTTTCTTT	CASSVGLLENTEAFF
TRBV10-1	NA	TRBJ1-5	NA	TGCGCCAGCAGTGATGGGGGGGCAAGACAGCCCCAGCATTTT	CASSDGGARQPQHF